The 16 T cell receptor beta chains listed next were all sequenced from one sample in a study of T cell responses to AZD1222 COVID-19 vaccine. Data came from immunoSEQ multiplex PCR; TCRdb stores just in-frame clones and leaves some out. The data hold fewer than 95,000 clones, with 85% to 90% observed a single time. The sequences come from peripheral blood, collected on day 0 of AZD1222 vaccination. The origin of the receptors is an adult in good health.

The chain combines TRBV10-3 with TRBJ2-7; D is ambiguous. V lost 3 bases to trimming and J lost 6 bases, with 9 bases between them. The germline gives CDR1 ENHRY, CDR2 SYGVKD. This CDR3 has 12 amino acids. The CDR3: CAISETNSEQYF. CDR3 in DNA: TGTGCCATCAGTGAAACTAACTCCGAGCAGTACTTC.

The V and J genes are TRBV28 and TRBJ2-3; 8 bases agree with TRBD2. V shed 6 bases and J 2 bases; nucleotides not matched to a gene: 4. The CDR3 loop spans 14 amino acids. Per the germline V gene, CDR1 is MDHEN and CDR2 is SYDVKM. In DNA form, the CDR3 reads TGTGCCAGCAGAACTAGCGGACCCACAGATACGCAGTATTTT. This codes for CASRTSGPTDTQYF.

This chain joins TRBV9 and TRBJ1-6; TRBD1 aligns across 10 bases. Trimming at V came to 3 bases and at J to 6 bases, leaving 3 bases not matched to a gene. Germline V gives CDR1 SGDLS, CDR2 YYNGEE. The CDR3 spans 15 residues. The CDR3 region has the DNA TGTGCCAGCAGCGGGACAGGGGGACCTAATTCACCCCTCCACTTT. Translation: CASSGTGGPNSPLHF.

The gene calls are TRBV28 and TRBJ2-5, with 9 bases lining up with TRBD2. The CDR3 sequence is 16 residues long. V lost 5 bases and J lost 1; bases outside the gene matches: 8. Germline loops: CDR1 MDHEN, CDR2 SYDVKM. The DNA for the CDR3 is TGTGCCAGCAGTAGGGCCCAGCGGGAGGCCCAAGAGACCCAGTACTTC. Translated: CASSRAQREAQETQYF. The entire variable domain, with the rest obtained from reference TRBV28 and TRBJ2-5, is as follows: DVKVTQSSRYLVKRTGEKVFLECVQDMDHENMFWYRQDPGLGLRLIYFSYDVKMKEKGDIPEGYSVSREKKERFSLILESASTNQTSMYLCASSRAQREAQETQYFGPGTRLLVL.

The V gene is TRBV15, the J gene TRBJ2-3; 8 bases map to TRBD2. Per germline, CDR1 LNHNV and CDR2 YYDKDF (reference sequence). This CDR3 region has 16 residues. After removal of 4 bases from V and 2 bases from J, the junction contained 8 bases not matched to a gene. The CDR3 coding sequence is TGTGCCACCAGCACCCGACTAGCGTCCTTCACAGATACGCAGTATTTT. Translating it yields CATSTRLASFTDTQYF.

V is TRBV30 and J is TRBJ2-3; 8 nucleotides line up with TRBD1. Germline V gene sequence: CDR1 GTSNPN, CDR2 SVGIG (reference sequence). This CDR3 spans 15 amino acids. V lost 0 bases to trimming and J lost 2 bases; unmatched junction nucleotides: 4. As DNA, the CDR3 is TGTGCCTGGAGTGTTGACAGGGGTGCCACAGATACGCAGTATTTT. This translates into CAWSVDRGATDTQYF.

This clone was recorded a few times. The gene calls are TRBV6-5 and TRBJ2-7; no firm D call. The CDR3 spans 15 residues. The V gene lost 2 bases and the J gene lost 0 bases, with 11 bases spanning the gap. Germline CDR1 is MNHEY and CDR2 is SVGAGI. The CDR3 is CASSYGWDSSYEQYF. Here the CDR3 DNA reads TGTGCCAGCAGTTACGGGTGGGATAGCTCCTACGAGCAGTACTTC.

The chain has TRBV28 and TRBJ1-3; TRBD1 is a possible D gene (6 bases). CDR3 length equals 19 residues. Germline V gene lookup returns CDR1 MDHEN and CDR2 SYDVKM. V was pared by 7 bases and J by 0 bases, with 25 bases between. CDR3 in amino acids: CASTPAGGPIAFSGNTIYF. The CDR3 DNA reads as TGTGCCAGCACCCCCGCTGGGGGGCCGATAGCATTCTCTGGAAACACCATATATTTT.

This clone was found once. The chain recombines TRBV5-1 with TRBJ2-3; weak D call: TRBD2 (7 bases). Germline lookup yields CDR1 SGHRS and CDR2 YFSETQ. This CDR3 contains 16 residues. Trimming left V 4 bases short and J 1 base short, with 16 bases between. The CDR3 bases are TGCGCCAGCAGCAACCCGGGGGGCGTGGGCACAGATACGCAGTATTTT. Its protein is CASSNPGGVGTDTQYF.

The chain has TRBV9 and TRBJ2-5, with D perhaps TRBD2 (7 bases). Germline values: CDR1 SGDLS, CDR2 YYNGEE. This CDR3 is 13 amino acids long. V lost 4 bases and J lost 5, with 12 bases in between. In DNA, the CDR3 is TGTGCCAGCAGCTTGGGGGGGCTGGAGACCCAGTACTTC. Amino acids: CASSLGGLETQYF.

V gene TRBV11-3 combines with J gene TRBJ2-5; either TRBD1 or TRBD2 may supply D (5 bases each). The CDR3 has 13 residues. CDR1 is SGHNT, CDR2 YENEEA, per germline. The V and J ends lost 4 bases and 1 base respectively, with 7 bases between them. For the CDR3, the DNA is TGTGCCAGCAGCTCAGGGAGCCAAGAGACCCAGTACTTC. Protein: CASSSGSQETQYF.

This clone came up once. This chain uses TRBV27 with TRBJ1-5; 8 nucleotides line up with TRBD1. Germline lookup yields CDR1 MNHEY and CDR2 SMNVEV (reference sequence). V gave up 5 bases and J gave up 4 bases; unmatched junction bases: 7. This CDR3 spans 15 amino acids. The CDR3, as DNA: TGTGCCAGCAGTCCCCGGACAGGGTTAAATCAGCCCCAGCATTTT. Its translation is CASSPRTGLNQPQHF.

The chain employs TRBV5-1 and TRBJ2-1, with D maybe TRBD1 (6 bases). V was clipped by 0 bases and J by 3 bases, with 10 bases between them. The CDR3 length is 15 residues. From germline, CDR1 is SGHRS and CDR2 YFSETQ. The CDR3 protein is CASSLAGVGYNEQFF. CDR3 coding DNA: TGCGCCAGCAGCTTGGCAGGGGTTGGCTACAATGAGCAGTTCTTC.

The rearrangement uses TRBV25-1 and TRBJ2-2, with 9 bases that match TRBD2. The germline V gene encodes CDR1 MGHDK and CDR2 SYGVNS. The CDR3 is 15 residues long. Trimming took 6 bases from V and 7 from J; bases not matched to a gene: 9. In DNA form, the CDR3 reads TGTGCCAGCAGCGGCGGGAGGGCCTCGAACGGGGAGCTGTTTTTT. It codes for CASSGGRASNGELFF. Looking up the rest from reference TRBV25-1 and TRBJ2-2 gives the full variable domain: EADIYQTPRYLVIGTGKKITLECSQTMGHDKMYWYQQDPGMELHLIHYSYGVNSTEKGDLSSESTVSRIRTEHFPLTLESARPSHTSQYLCASSGGRASNGELFFGEGSRLTVL.

The chain has TRBV9 and TRBJ2-7, with D perhaps matching TRBD2 (6 bases). This CDR3 region has 14 residues. V lost 0 bases and J lost 2, with 9 bases in between. The germline gives CDR1 SGDLS, CDR2 YYNGEE. This CDR3 is CASSVGGEPYEQYF. The CDR3 DNA follows: TGTGCCAGCAGCGTAGGGGGGGAGCCCTACGAGCAGTACTTC.

The chain recombines TRBV30 with TRBJ2-7; D may be TRBD2 (5 bases). The CDR3 loop spans 19 amino acids. V was shortened by 4 bases and J by 5 bases, with 33 bases between the two germline ends. Germline lookup yields CDR1 GTSNPN and CDR2 SVGIG (reference sequence). The CDR3 DNA sequence: TGTGCCTGGAATCTAACTGCCCGCAGGCCTAGCTATCATATCAACGAGCAGTACTTC. It specifies CAWNLTARRPSYHINEQYF.